This T cell receptor (beta chain) emerged from a study of blood T cells in healthy people across ages. As for the study in general: When template switching was applied, about one barcoded beta molecule was captured per two T cells.

Each sample yielded at least 6 million isolated PBMCs. The CDR3 length is 14 residues. Germline CDR1 reads MGHDK; CDR2 reads SYGVNS. This clonotype was recorded a few times. Its specificity is not known. The junction does not match germline at one end; this may be a read error. The study, taken as a whole, reports: For the donors, CMV status was unknown and possibly confounded expanded clonotype changes.

Primers used in a second PCR of about 7 to 12 cycles were a sample-barcoded 5' primer and a J-beta primer mix. Every cDNA was tagged by a template-switch adaptor with 12 random nucleotides. TCRdb recomputed calls from the 5' RACE reads with MiXCR, one row per CDR3 protein. Altogether about 1.8 million distinct CDR3 sequences are present, less than 50% being singletons, with the ten largest covering 2.1%. The specimen sequenced was blood. This sequence was found in a woman aged 40-49 years in good health. This chain uses TRBV25-1 with TRBJ1-2; TRBD1 aligns across 10 bases. CDR3 amino acids: CASSGTGENYGYTF. The CDR3 DNA sequence: TGTGCCAGCAGCGGGACAGGGGAGAACTATGGTTACACCTTC.